This TCR beta chain was identified during a study of blood T cell repertoires in COVID-19. Study background: Specimens from acute and convalescent COVID-19 originated in the United States, Italy and Spain.

CDR1 and CDR2 (germline): LNHDA, SQIVND (reference sequence). The CDR3 runs 14 residues. The V gene lost 3 bases and the J gene lost 8 bases, with 11 bases spanning the gap. Produced via immunoSEQ multiplex PCR; TCRdb's table is partial and in-frame only. Of approximately 92,000 clones in the sample, approximately 80% were seen once. The TCR was taken from a man aged 55 to 69 with acute or convalescent COVID-19. Sequenced sample: peripheral blood. The chain joins TRBV19 to TRBJ1-6; D gene unclear. CDR3 coding DNA: TGTGCCAGTAGTATGAGTTATCCGTATTCACCCCTCCACTTT. Amino acids: CASSMSYPYSPLHF.